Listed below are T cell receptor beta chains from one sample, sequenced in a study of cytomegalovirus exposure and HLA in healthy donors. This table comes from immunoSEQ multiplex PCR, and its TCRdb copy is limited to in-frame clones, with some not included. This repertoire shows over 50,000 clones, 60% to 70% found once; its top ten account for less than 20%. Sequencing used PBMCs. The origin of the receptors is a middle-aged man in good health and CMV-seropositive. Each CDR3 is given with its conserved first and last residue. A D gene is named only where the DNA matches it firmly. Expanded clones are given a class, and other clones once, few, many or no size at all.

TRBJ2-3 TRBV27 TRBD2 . TGTGCCAGCAGTACCCTAGCGGGGCCCGTTCGGACGCAGTATTTT CASSTLAGPVRTQYF
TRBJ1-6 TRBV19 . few TGTGCCAGTGTCGCCCCGGGGAGGGGTTCACCCCTCCACTTT CASVAPGRGSPLHF
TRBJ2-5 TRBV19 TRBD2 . TGTGCCAGTAGTATCTCCCTAGCGGGGATCTCCGGGGAGACCCAGTACTTC CASSISLAGISGETQYF
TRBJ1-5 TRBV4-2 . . TGTGCCAGCAGCCAAGAGTGGCAGAGCAATCAGCCCCAGCATTTT CASSQEWQSNQPQHF
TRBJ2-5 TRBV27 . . TGTGCCAGCAGTTTAAACCCCCGGGGATTGGGGGAGACCCAGTACTTC CASSLNPRGLGETQYF
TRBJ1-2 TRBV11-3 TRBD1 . TGTGCCAGCAGAGATACAGGGGATGGTGGGAACTATGGCTACACCTTC CASRDTGDGGNYGYTF
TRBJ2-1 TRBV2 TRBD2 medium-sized TGTGCCAGCAGTGGAAGGCGGGGGGGCCTCGATGAGCAGTTCTTC CASSGRRGGLDEQFF
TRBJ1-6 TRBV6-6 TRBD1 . TGTGCCAGCAGTTACTCGGGACAGGGTGATTCACCCCTCCACTTT CASSYSGQGDSPLHF
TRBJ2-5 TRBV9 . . TGTGCCAGCAGCGTAACGGGTTTTTTTCAAGAGACCCAGTACTTC CASSVTGFFQETQYF
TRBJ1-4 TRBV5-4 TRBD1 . TGTGCCAGCAGCGGGAACAGGGGACGTAATGAAAAACTGTTTTTT CASSGNRGRNEKLFF
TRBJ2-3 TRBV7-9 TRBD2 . TGTGCCAGCAGCCCTCTGACTAGCGGGAAAACAGATACGCAGTATTTT CASSPLTSGKTDTQYF
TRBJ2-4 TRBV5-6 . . TGTGCCAGCAGCTTAAACCTCGGGGACATTCAGTACTTC CASSLNLGDIQYF
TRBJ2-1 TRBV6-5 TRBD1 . TGTGCCAGCAAGGGGGCAGGGTACAATGAGCAGTTCTTC CASKGAGYNEQFF
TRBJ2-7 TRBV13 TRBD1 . TGTGCCAGCAGCCTCGGACAGGGGAGCGAGCAGTACTTC CASSLGQGSEQYF
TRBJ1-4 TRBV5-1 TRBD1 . TGCGCCAGCAGCTTGGCCCCGGACAGGGGTGAAAAACTGTTTTTT CASSLAPDRGEKLFF